This T cell receptor (beta chain) was found in a study of T cell changes during pregnancy in multiple sclerosis. Clones were sequenced by immunoSEQ multiplex PCR, and TCRdb holds only the in-frame ones, with some missing. The table shows fewer than 80,000 clones, with over 75% occurring only once. Germline assignment: CDR1 MNHEY and CDR2 SVGAGI. The length of the CDR3 is 13 residues. V dropped 6 bases and J dropped 5 bases, with 14 bases sitting between them. This clone was seen only once. The sample consisted of CD4+ T cells from peripheral blood mononuclear cells, taken in the third trimester of pregnancy. The sequence came from a female donor in good health, enrolled as a control in a pregnancy study. This chain links TRBV6-5 with TRBJ2-7; maybe TRBD2 (6 bases). The CDR3 DNA reads as TGTGCCAGCAGCCGCGGGAATAGGAACGAGCAGTACTTC. This gives the protein CASSRGNRNEQYF.